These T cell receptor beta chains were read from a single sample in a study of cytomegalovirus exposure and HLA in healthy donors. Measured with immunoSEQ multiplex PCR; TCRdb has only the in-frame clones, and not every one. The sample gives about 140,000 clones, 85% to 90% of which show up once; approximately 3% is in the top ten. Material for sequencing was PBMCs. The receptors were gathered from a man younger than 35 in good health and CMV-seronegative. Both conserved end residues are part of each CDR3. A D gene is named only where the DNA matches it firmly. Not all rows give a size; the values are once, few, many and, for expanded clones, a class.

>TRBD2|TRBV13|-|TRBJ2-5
CASSPPSGGLETQYF
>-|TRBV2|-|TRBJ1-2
CASSEGAGRFTSGGYTF
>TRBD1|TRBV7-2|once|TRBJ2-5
CASSPQTGAETQYF
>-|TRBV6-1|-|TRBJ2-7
CASSEASLNRYSYEQYF
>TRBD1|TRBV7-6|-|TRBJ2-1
CASSSDPRQGWHNEQFF
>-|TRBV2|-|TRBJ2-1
CASSGPGTYNEQFF
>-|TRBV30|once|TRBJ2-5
CAWAPPGSLGTTQYF
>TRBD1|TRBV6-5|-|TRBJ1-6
CASSYGTAYNSPLHF
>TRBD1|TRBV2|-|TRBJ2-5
CATRDRKETQYF
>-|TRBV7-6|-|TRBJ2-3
CASSLGAGGADTQYF
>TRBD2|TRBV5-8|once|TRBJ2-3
CASSWGGTGPPFTDTQYF